The TCR beta chain described here comes from a study of blood T cell repertoires in COVID-19. Across the whole study: COVID-19 samples, acute and convalescent, were from the United States, Italy and Spain. Nucleic acid was either cDNA or gDNA, and it came from T cells, B-cell-depleted T cells, or PBMCs.

With V trimmed by 0 bases and J by 0 bases, 0 bases remained unmatched. This CDR3 is built from 16 residues. From germline, CDR1 is SGDLS and CDR2 YYNGEE. Source study methods: Amplification with reference gene primers provided the estimates of nucleated cell counts. This table comes from immunoSEQ multiplex PCR, and its TCRdb copy is limited to in-frame clones, with some not included. The DNA gave D and trimming, while V, J and clone size come from that table. The sample holds about 260,000 clones, 87% seen once. The material sequenced was peripheral blood. This TCR was recovered from a woman between 50 and 59 years old with acute or convalescent COVID-19. The chain links TRBV9 to TRBJ2-3; 11 bases agree with TRBD2. CDR3 protein: CASSVGTSGSTDTQYF. The CDR3 DNA sequence: TGTGCCAGCAGCGTAGGGACTAGCGGGAGCACAGATACGCAGTATTTT.